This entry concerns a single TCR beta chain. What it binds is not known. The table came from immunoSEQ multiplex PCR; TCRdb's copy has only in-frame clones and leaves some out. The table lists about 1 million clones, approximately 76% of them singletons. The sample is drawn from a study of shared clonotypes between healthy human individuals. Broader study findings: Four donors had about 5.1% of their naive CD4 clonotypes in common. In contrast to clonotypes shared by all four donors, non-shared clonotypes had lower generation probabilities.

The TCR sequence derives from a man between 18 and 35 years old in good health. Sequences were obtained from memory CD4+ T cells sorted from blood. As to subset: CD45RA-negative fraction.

The CDR3 reads CASSVDRSGYEQYF. CDR3 nucleotides: TGCGCCAGCAGCGTCGACAGGTCGGGTTACGAGCAGTACTTC. The J gene is TRBJ2-7, the V gene TRBV5-1; possibly TRBD1 for D (6 bases). The length of the CDR3 is 14 residues. The V gene lost 4 bases and the J gene lost 4 bases, with 15 bases spanning the gap. In germline, CDR1 is SGHRS, CDR2 YFSETQ.